These T cell receptor beta chains were read from a single sample in a study of blood T cell repertoires in COVID-19. This table comes from immunoSEQ multiplex PCR, and its TCRdb copy is limited to in-frame clones, with some not included. The profile shows under 200,000 clones, 80% of them singletons. The source material was peripheral blood. The receptor set was obtained from a man in his sixties with acute or convalescent COVID-19. The CDR3 runs from the conserved cysteine through the conserved F or W. A D gene is named only where the DNA matches it firmly. Part of the rows lack a size; the others show once, few, many or a class for expanded clones.

v_gene	j_gene	abundance	d_gene	CDR3nt	CDR3aa
TRBV3-1/TRBV3-2	TRBJ2-2	.	TRBD1	TGTGCCAGCAGCCCCGACCGGGACAGGGGAAGAATCGGGAACACCGGGGAGCTGTTTTTT	CASSPDRDRGRIGNTGELFF
TRBV21-1	TRBJ2-7	.	.	TGTGCCAGCAGCAAAGCCCTACAGGGAGTCTACGAGCAGTACTTC	CASSKALQGVYEQYF
TRBV13	TRBJ2-5	.	TRBD2	TGTGCCAGCAGCCGACAGACTAGCGGGTCACAAGAGACCCAGTACTTC	CASSRQTSGSQETQYF
TRBV27	TRBJ1-2	.	TRBD1	TGTGCCAGCAGCAGACAGGGGGCCTATGGCTACACCTTC	CASSRQGAYGYTF
TRBV9	TRBJ1-3	.	.	TGTGCCAGCAGCGTAGACCCCGGGGGCTCTGGAAACACCATATATTTT	CASSVDPGGSGNTIYF
TRBV29-1	TRBJ2-7	.	TRBD2	TGCAGCGCGTCGGGGGGAGCCTACGAGCAGTACTTC	CSASGGAYEQYF
TRBV5-1	TRBJ2-5	.	TRBD2	TGCGCCAGCAGCTTGGACCCCCTTAGCGGGAGAGAGACCCAGTACTTC	CASSLDPLSGRETQYF
TRBV29-1	TRBJ1-3	.	TRBD1	TGCAGCGGGACAGGGGGAACTGGAAACACCATATATTTT	CSGTGGTGNTIYF
TRBV4-1	TRBJ2-1	.	TRBD1	TGCGCCAGCAGCTCCTACTTTTCAGGGGGCAGTTACAATGAGCAGTTCTTC	CASSSYFSGGSYNEQFF
TRBV7-2	TRBJ1-1	.	TRBD1	TGTGCCAGCAGCCTGAATAGGTTTGGGACAGGATTTCGGGCTTTCTTT	CASSLNRFGTGFRAFF
TRBV15	TRBJ2-3	.	.	TGTGCCACCAGCAGAGGGTCGGGAGTCGAAACAGATACGCAGTATTTT	CATSRGSGVETDTQYF
TRBV5-4	TRBJ2-2	.	.	TGTGCCAGCAGCATAGCCAAGCGCGTCGCGAACACCGGGGAGCTGTTTTTT	CASSIAKRVANTGELFF
TRBV7-2	TRBJ1-5	.	TRBD1	TGTGCCAGCAGCTTATGGGAGTCTGCAGGGGGTCAGCCCCAGCATTTT	CASSLWESAGGQPQHF
TRBV5-4	TRBJ1-2	.	.	TGTGCCAGCAGCACCACAGGTTTCTATGGCTACACCTTC	CASSTTGFYGYTF
TRBV19	TRBJ2-1	.	TRBD2	TGTGCCAGTATGAGGGAGGGCCTTTACAATGAGCAGTTCTTC	CASMREGLYNEQFF
TRBV24-1	TRBJ2-3	.	TRBD2	TGTGCCACCAGTGATTCCGCGCAACTAGCGGGGGGCGTAGATACGCAGTATTTT	CATSDSAQLAGGVDTQYF
TRBV11-2	TRBJ2-3	many	TRBD2	TGTGCCAGCAGCCTCATGGGACTAGCGGGCACAGATACGCAGTATTTT	CASSLMGLAGTDTQYF
TRBV10-1	TRBJ2-7	once	TRBD1	TGCGCCAGCGGGGGGACAGGGGGAATAAGCGAGCAGTACTTC	CASGGTGGISEQYF
TRBV6-2/TRBV6-3	TRBJ2-3	.	.	TGTGCCAGCAGTCCCTATTACAAAGGGAGAAGCACAGATACGCAGTATTTT	CASSPYYKGRSTDTQYF
TRBV18	TRBJ2-3	.	.	TGTGCCAGCTCACCTGACAGAGCTTCCGATACGCAGTATTTT	CASSPDRASDTQYF
TRBV27	TRBJ2-2	.	.	TGTGCCAGCAGTTTATCAAGAGCTCTAAACACCGGGGAGCTGTTTTTT	CASSLSRALNTGELFF
TRBV18	TRBJ2-1	.	TRBD2	TGTGCCAGCTCACCCCCCGGGAGCGGGAGAAATAATGAGCAGTTCTTC	CASSPPGSGRNNEQFF
TRBV4-1	TRBJ2-5	.	TRBD2	TGCGCCAGCAGCCAAGAACGGGCGGGGGGCGCGGATCGGAAGACCCAGTACTTC	CASSQERAGGADRKTQYF
TRBV15	TRBJ2-3	.	.	TGTGCCACCAGCAGAAACCCGGGGACAAGCACAGATACGCAGTATTTT	CATSRNPGTSTDTQYF
TRBV6-6	TRBJ1-3	.	TRBD1	TGTGCCAGCAGTTACTCGGACAGGGTTCGTAACACCATATATTTT	CASSYSDRVRNTIYF
TRBV29-1	TRBJ1-2	.	.	TGCAGCGTGGATCAGGGGTCTAACTATGGCTACACCTTC	CSVDQGSNYGYTF
TRBV7-2	TRBJ1-1	.	.	TGTGCCAGCAGCTTAGACGCGGGGGCGGTCACTGAAGCTTTCTTT	CASSLDAGAVTEAFF
TRBV30	TRBJ1-2	.	.	TGTGCCTGGAGTGTATCCGGGGGGAATGGCTACACCTTC	CAWSVSGGNGYTF
TRBV29-1	TRBJ1-3	.	TRBD1	TGCAGCGTTTTTTTGAACAGGGGGTCTGGAAACACCATATATTTT	CSVFLNRGSGNTIYF
TRBV6-2/TRBV6-3	TRBJ2-7	.	TRBD1	TGTGCCAGCAGCCAGGGACAGGGGGCCTCCTACGAGCAGTACTTC	CASSQGQGASYEQYF
TRBV21-1	TRBJ1-5	.	.	TGTGCCAGCAGCAAAGAGGAACAGGGGCGCAATCAGCCCCAGCATTTT	CASSKEEQGRNQPQHF
TRBV15	TRBJ2-7	few	TRBD1	TGTGCCACCAGCAGAACCGGACAGGGGGCAGGGGAGCAGTACTTC	CATSRTGQGAGEQYF
TRBV12-3/TRBV12-4	TRBJ2-3	.	.	TGTGCCAGCAGTTTAGAGGGGGATACGCAGTATTTT	CASSLEGDTQYF
TRBV18	TRBJ2-7	.	.	TGTGCCAGCTCACCACGCGGGATGTCCTACGAGCAGTACTTC	CASSPRGMSYEQYF
TRBV29-1	TRBJ1-2	.	.	TGCAGCGTTGGGGCTGACAGCTATGGCTACACCTTC	CSVGADSYGYTF
TRBV19	TRBJ1-5	once	TRBD1	TGTGCCAGTAGTATGGGACAGACTAGCAATCAGCCCCAGCATTTT	CASSMGQTSNQPQHF
TRBV5-4	TRBJ2-1	.	TRBD2	TGTGCCAGCAGCCTGACTAGCGGGGCTTCCAATGAGCAGTTCTTC	CASSLTSGASNEQFF
TRBV7-9	TRBJ2-7	.	TRBD2	TGTGCCAGCAGCTTAGTGGCTAGCGGGAAAAGGAACGAGCAGTACTTC	CASSLVASGKRNEQYF